A selection of T cell receptor beta chains follows, all from one sample in a study of neurological immune-mediated disorders. TCRdb analysed the 5' RACE reads with MiXCR anew, one entry per CDR3 protein. Among 55,000 to 75,000 distinct CDR3 sequences, around 15% were seen once, and the ten largest hold roughly 4.2%. The sequenced material came from PBMCs. The source of these receptors is a female donor with HTLV-1-associated myelopathy (HAM/TSP). Both conserved end residues are part of each CDR3. D genes are given only for firm matches. Only some rows state a clone size, as once, few, many or a class for expanded clones.

many	TRBV7-2	TRBJ1-1	NA	15	CASSYIPGQNTEAFF	TGTGCCAGCAGCTATATACCGGGACAAAACACTGAAGCTTTCTTT
NA	TRBV15	TRBJ2-7	TRBD2	16	CATSRERGGHSYEQYF	TGTGCTACCAGCAGAGAGCGGGGGGGCCATTCCTACGAGCAGTACTTC
many	TRBV5-5	TRBJ2-7	TRBD1	15	CASSSLRDRGREQYF	TGTGCCAGCAGCTCACTCCGGGACAGGGGTCGCGAGCAGTACTTC
many	TRBV5-4	TRBJ1-5	NA	14	CASSLVGSNQPQHF	TGTGCCAGCAGCTTGGTGGGAAGCAATCAGCCCCAGCATTTT
many	TRBV4-1	TRBJ2-1	NA	18	CASSQDLDSVLPYNEQFF	TGCGCCAGCAGCCAAGACCTTGACAGTGTTCTCCCCTACAATGAGCAGTTCTTC
many	TRBV5-5	TRBJ2-1	TRBD2	14	CASSDKRGDNEQFF	TGTGCCAGCAGCGATAAGCGGGGGGACAATGAGCAGTTCTTC
NA	TRBV9	TRBJ1-5	NA	15	CASSVGAGSHHPQHF	TGTGCCAGCAGCGTGGGGGCGGGAAGTCATCATCCCCAGCATTTT
many	TRBV7-9	TRBJ2-3	TRBD1	13	CASSVGTADTQYF	TGTGCCAGCAGCGTCGGGACAGCAGATACGCAGTATTTT
many	TRBV12-3/TRBV12-4	TRBJ2-7	NA	13	CASSLGTSYEQYF	TGTGCCAGCAGTCTCGGGACCTCCTACGAGCAGTACTTC
many	TRBV12-3/TRBV12-4	TRBJ2-1	TRBD2	14	CASSFSSGGSKQFF	TGTGCCAGCAGTTTTTCGAGCGGGGGGTCGAAGCAGTTCTTC
many	TRBV6-6	TRBJ1-1	NA	13	CASSYISNTEAFF	TGTGCCAGCAGTTACATTTCTAACACTGAAGCTTTCTTT
many	TRBV5-1	TRBJ2-1	NA	13	CASSLLGYNEQFF	TGCGCCAGCAGCCTTTTAGGATACAATGAGCAGTTCTTC
many	TRBV5-1	TRBJ2-5	NA	14	CASSLPQAGETQYF	TGCGCCAGCAGCTTGCCACAGGCTGGAGAGACCCAGTACTTC
many	TRBV5-1	TRBJ1-2	NA	14	CASSLMDRSGGYTF	TGCGCCAGCAGCTTGATGGATCGCTCGGGTGGCTACACCTTC
few	TRBV5-1	TRBJ2-7	NA	17	CASSLLTGISGLYEQYF	TGCGCCAGCAGCTTGCTGACAGGCATAAGCGGCTTGTACGAGCAGTACTTC
many	TRBV9	TRBJ2-3	NA	14	CASSEQRGTDTQYF	TGTGCCAGCAGCGAACAACGGGGAACAGATACGCAGTATTTT
many	TRBV4-2	TRBJ2-3	TRBD2	15	CASSGGEAGTDTQYF	TGTGCCAGCAGCGGGGGGGAAGCCGGCACAGATACGCAGTATTTT
many	TRBV5-1	TRBJ2-7	NA	14	CASSLDEAGYEQYF	TGCGCCAGCAGCTTGGACGAAGCCGGCTACGAGCAGTACTTC
many	TRBV5-1	TRBJ1-5	NA	14	CASSPGDSNQPQHF	TGCGCCAGCAGCCCTGGAGATAGCAATCAGCCCCAGCATTTT
many	TRBV29-1	TRBJ2-7	NA	13	CSVRTSQSYEQYF	TGCAGCGTTCGTACATCCCAATCCTACGAGCAGTACTTC
many	TRBV20-1	TRBJ2-3	NA	13	CSARRPPADTQYF	TGCAGTGCTAGAAGACCTCCCGCGGATACGCAGTATTTT
many	TRBV5-1	TRBJ2-3	NA	16	CASSGRGTTSTDTQYF	TGCGCCAGCAGCGGACGAGGGACGACTAGCACAGATACGCAGTATTTT
many	TRBV5-6	TRBJ2-5	NA	16	CASSFPPGHQGETQYF	TGTGCCAGCAGCTTCCCACCCGGACATCAAGGAGAGACCCAGTACTTC
NA	TRBV20-1	TRBJ1-5	NA	12	CSAAGGDQPQHF	TGCAGTGCTGCCGGGGGGGATCAGCCCCAGCATTTT
many	TRBV5-1	TRBJ2-5	NA	14	CASSLADGGETQYF	TGCGCCAGCAGCTTGGCAGATGGCGGCGAGACCCAGTACTTC
NA	TRBV5-6	TRBJ2-1	NA	12	CASHGANDEQFF	TGTGCCAGTCATGGAGCGAACGACGAGCAGTTCTTC
many	TRBV3-1	TRBJ2-1	NA	13	CASSQLRTGIGFF	TGTGCCAGCAGCCAACTCAGAACAGGAATCGGGTTCTTC
many	TRBV9	TRBJ2-2	NA	13	CASRQANTGELFF	TGTGCCAGCAGGCAGGCGAACACCGGGGAGCTGTTTTTT
few	TRBV11-2	TRBJ2-5	TRBD2	18	CASSLGLAGATYQETQYF	TGTGCCAGCAGCCTGGGACTAGCGGGGGCGACGTACCAAGAGACCCAGTACTTC
few	TRBV20-1	TRBJ2-3	NA	14	CSARVGGRTDTQYF	TGCAGTGCTAGAGTTGGGGGGCGCACAGATACGCAGTATTTT
many	TRBV12-3/TRBV12-4	TRBJ2-7	NA	14	CASSPGLADPEQYF	TGTGCCAGCAGTCCGGGACTCGCAGATCCAGAGCAGTACTTC
many	TRBV5-1	TRBJ2-2	NA	15	CASSLRGISTGELFF	TGCGCCAGCAGCCTCCGAGGAATAAGCACCGGGGAGCTGTTTTTT
many	TRBV18	TRBJ2-1	NA	12	CASSPEGDEQFF	TGTGCCAGCTCACCAGAGGGGGATGAGCAGTTCTTC
many	TRBV15	TRBJ2-5	NA	16	CATSRDKQTVQETQYF	TGTGCTACCAGCAGAGATAAACAGACAGTCCAAGAGACCCAGTACTTC
many	TRBV4-2	TRBJ1-5	TRBD1	15	CASSPETGGPQPQHF	TGTGCCAGCAGCCCCGAGACAGGGGGCCCTCAGCCCCAGCATTTT
many	TRBV20-1	TRBJ2-3	NA	13	CSARYRDTDTQYF	TGCAGTGCTAGATATCGGGACACAGATACGCAGTATTTT
many	TRBV7-9	TRBJ2-1	NA	15	CASSPRAFSRAEQFF	TGTGCCAGCAGCCCACGGGCCTTCTCCAGGGCCGAGCAGTTCTTC
many	TRBV5-1	TRBJ1-2	NA	14	CASRTLAGDYGYTF	TGCGCCAGCAGAACTTTGGCAGGGGATTATGGCTACACCTTC
many	TRBV5-6	TRBJ2-3	TRBD2	16	CASRPGLAGYTDTQYF	TGTGCCAGCAGACCTGGACTAGCGGGCTACACAGATACGCAGTATTTT